What follows are 2 T cell receptor beta chains derived from one specimen sequenced in a study of shared clonotypes between healthy human individuals. CD45RO-negative cells were positively selected for CCR7, leaving out terminally differentiated effector memory CD45RA+ cells. Measured with immunoSEQ multiplex PCR; TCRdb has only the in-frame clones, and not every one. The sample yields about 590,000 clones, roughly 95% seen once. Sequencing was done on a sample of naive CD8+ T cells sorted from blood. These receptors all stem from a woman aged 25 to 39 in good health.

This clone is a singleton in its sample. CDR3 bases: TGTGCCAGCAGTTACGGGGTTGCGGGAGGGCCATATGGGCAGTTCTTC. Protein: CASSYGVAGGPYGQFF. The chain employs TRBV6-5 and TRBJ2-1, with 9 positions matching TRBD2. CDR3 length equals 16 residues. The J segment lost 12 bases and the V segment lost 2 bases, leaving 14 bases of the junction unmatched. Germline V CDR1 and CDR2: MNHEY, SVGAGI.

This clone occurred a few times. The chain recombines TRBV4-1 with TRBJ1-5; D might be TRBD1 (5 bases). The germline CDR1 and CDR2 sequences are MGHRA and YSYEKL. The CDR3 is 12 residues long. The V end lost 5 bases, the J end lost 4 bases, and 6 bases lay between the germline ends. The CDR3 bases are TGCGCCAGCAGCGGGGGTAATCAGCCCCAGCATTTT. Translated, it gives CASSGGNQPQHF.